These 17 T cell receptor beta chains originate from one sample sequenced in a study of T cell responses to AZD1222 COVID-19 vaccine. Assay: immunoSEQ multiplex PCR; the TCRdb copy retains only in-frame clones and omits some. Of 150,000 to 200,000 clones in the sample, around 90% were seen once. Material: peripheral blood, obtained on day 0 of AZD1222 vaccination. The receptors originated from an adult in good health.

V is TRBV28 and J is TRBJ1-6; D unclear. The length of the CDR3 is 16 residues. From germline, CDR1 is MDHEN and CDR2 SYDVKM. V shed 5 bases and J shed 0 bases, with 11 bases lying between them. The CDR3 spells CASSVTSSSYNSPLHF. In DNA form, the CDR3 reads TGTGCCAGCAGTGTGACGTCTAGCTCCTATAATTCACCCCTCCACTTT.

The rearrangement uses TRBV4-2 and TRBJ1-4; the match to TRBD1 covers 10 bases. The germline gives CDR1 LGHNA, CDR2 YNFKEQ. This CDR3 contains 15 residues. Losses at the gene ends were 1 base for V and 8 bases for J; bases not matched to a gene: 4. Here the CDR3 DNA reads TGTGCCAGCAGCCAAGGACAGGGGGCGTCGGAAAAACTGTTTTTT. Its translation: CASSQGQGASEKLFF.

The chain employs TRBV5-1 and TRBJ2-6; D not resolved. With 7 bases removed from V and 2 bases from J, the gap between germline ends came to 13 bases. The CDR3 runs 15 residues. The germline CDR1 and CDR2 sequences are SGHRS and YFSETQ. The CDR3 reads CASGESGAGANVLTF. The CDR3 bases are TGCGCCAGCGGGGAAAGTGGGGCTGGGGCCAACGTCCTGACTTTC.

The chain combines TRBV28 with TRBJ2-1; D is unresolved. Germline V gene data show CDR1 as MDHEN and CDR2 as SYDVKM. This CDR3 contains 17 residues. The germline V and J ends were trimmed by 4 bases and 4 bases, with 20 bases remaining between them. CDR3 loop: CASSSEEEVWKYNEQFF. The CDR3 nucleotides are TGTGCCAGCAGTTCCGAGGAAGAAGTCTGGAAATACAATGAGCAGTTCTTC.

This clone was detected once. The chain combines TRBV27 with TRBJ1-2, with D possibly TRBD1 on 6 matching bases. The germline CDR1 and CDR2 sequences are MNHEY and SMNVEV (reference sequence). The CDR3 has 15 residues. V lost 3 bases, J lost 4 bases, and 15 bases lay in between. CDR3 nucleotides: TGTGCCAGCAGTTTGTTGTCGGGGGGCACCTATGGCTACACCTTC. Translated, it gives CASSLLSGGTYGYTF.

The V gene is TRBV9, the J gene TRBJ1-1, with a possible D match to TRBD1 (6 bases). Trimming stripped 9 bases from V and 1 base from J, with 13 bases between. CDR3 size: 13 residues. The V gene's germline CDR1 is SGDLS and CDR2 YYNGEE. In DNA form, the CDR3 reads TGTGCCACCGCCAAACAGGGGAACACTGAAGCTTTCTTT. It yields the protein CATAKQGNTEAFF.

The chain couples TRBV6-2 or TRBV6-3 to TRBJ2-7; D perhaps matches TRBD2 (6 bases). Germline assignment: CDR1 MNHEY and CDR2 SVGEGT. This CDR3 contains 13 residues. V shed 2 bases and J shed 2 bases, with 7 bases lying between them. For the CDR3, the DNA is TGTGCCAGCAGTTACGGGGGGACCTACGAGCAGTACTTC. Amino acid sequence: CASSYGGTYEQYF.

The chain links TRBV5-1 to TRBJ2-2; 8 nucleotides line up with TRBD1. CDR1 and CDR2 (germline): SGHRS, YFSETQ. The junction had 5 bases not matched to a gene; V was cut back by 9 bases and J by 1 base. The CDR3 length is 14 residues. In nucleotides, the CDR3 is TGCGCCACCCAGGGGGCAGGGAACACCGGGGAGCTGTTTTTT. It encodes CATQGAGNTGELFF.

This rearrangement joins TRBV5-4 to TRBJ1-1; 8 bases match TRBD1. The CDR3 contains 15 residues. The germline V gene has CDR1 SGHNT and CDR2 YYREEE (reference sequence). V was clipped by 3 bases and J by 3 bases; unmatched bases: 7. CDR3 sequence reads: CASSSYRGAHTEAFF. CDR3 bases: TGTGCCAGCAGCTCCTACAGGGGGGCCCACACTGAAGCTTTCTTT.

Only a few counts were recorded for this clone. V gene TRBV29-1 combines with J gene TRBJ1-5; possible D gene TRBD1, 6 bases. This CDR3 comprises 12 residues. The V gene's germline CDR1 is SQVTM and CDR2 ANQGSEA. Trimming pared 5 bases from V and 9 bases from J, leaving 14 bases between. As DNA, the CDR3 is TGCAGCGTTCCGGACAGTACTCGGCCCCAGCATTTT. Translating gives CSVPDSTRPQHF.

This chain links TRBV19 with TRBJ1-5; D remains unclear. There are 14 residues in the CDR3. V was pared by 3 bases and J by 0 bases, with 6 bases between. Germline values: CDR1 LNHDA, CDR2 SQIVND (reference sequence). CDR3 protein: CASSINPSNQPQHF. In DNA form, the CDR3 reads TGTGCCAGTAGTATCAATCCTAGCAATCAGCCCCAGCATTTT.

The gene calls are TRBV5-4 and TRBJ2-5, with D maybe TRBD2 (7 bases). The germline gives CDR1 SGHNT, CDR2 YYREEE (reference sequence). This CDR3 comprises 15 residues. Trimming removed 2 bases at V and 1 base at J, with 12 bases between. For the CDR3, the DNA is TGTGCCAGCAGCTTTGGGGGGGCACCCCAAGAGACCCAGTACTTC. This translates into CASSFGGAPQETQYF.

The chain links TRBV7-2 to TRBJ2-1; 14 bases match TRBD2. Looked up from germline, CDR1 is SGHTA and CDR2 is FQGNSA. CDR3 size: 16 residues. J lost 7 bases, V lost 5 bases, and 7 bases had no gene match. The CDR3 loop is CASSPRTSGRRNEQFF. The CDR3 coding sequence is TGTGCCAGCAGCCCGCGGACTAGCGGGAGGCGGAATGAGCAGTTCTTC.

V usage is TRBV25-1 and J usage is TRBJ1-5; the match to TRBD1 covers 8 bases. This CDR3 is 15 amino acids long. CDR1 MGHDK and CDR2 SYGVNS come from the germline V gene. Trimming removed 4 bases from V and 6 bases from J; junction bases left unmatched: 8. Here the CDR3 DNA reads TGTGCCAGCAGTGCGGACAGGGACCTTGGTCAGCCCCAGCATTTT. This gives the protein CASSADRDLGQPQHF.

This clone showed up just a few times. The rearrangement uses TRBV30 and TRBJ2-2, with D unclear. Deletions cut 0 bases from V and 4 bases from J, with 6 bases between. The length of the CDR3 is 13 residues. Germline loops: CDR1 GTSNPN, CDR2 SVGIG (reference sequence). DNA for the CDR3: TGTGCCTGGAGTGTACCACCCACCGGGGAGCTGTTTTTT. The encoded protein is CAWSVPPTGELFF.

The rearrangement uses TRBV28 and TRBJ2-2; D not certain. The CDR3 sequence is 14 residues long. The V gene's germline CDR1 is MDHEN and CDR2 SYDVKM. Trimming left V 5 bases short and J 4 bases short, with 11 bases between. As DNA, the CDR3 is TGTGCCAGCAGTCCCTCCGGTGGCACCGGGGAGCTGTTTTTT. Translating gives CASSPSGGTGELFF.

The CDR3 nucleotides read TGTGCCAGCAGTGAAGCCTCCAGACATACGGGAGAGACCCAGTACTTC. This gives the protein CASSEASRHTGETQYF. The rearrangement uses TRBV6-1 and TRBJ2-5, with unresolved D. Deletions cut 0 bases from V and 4 bases from J, with 15 bases between. The CDR3 is made up of 16 amino acids. Germline-derived CDR1 and CDR2 are MNHNS and SASEGT.